The clone carrying this TCR beta chain has a handful of counts. Antigen: not known. Molecular-barcoded quantitative 5'-RACE produced these TCR beta libraries. TCRdb reanalysed the 5' RACE reads using MiXCR and keeps one entry per CDR3 protein. The sample records about 540,000 distinct CDR3 sequences, approximately 11% being singletons. CDR3 length: 14 amino acids. Germline CDR1 and CDR2: DFQATT and SNEGSKA (reference sequence). V lost 4 bases and J 0 bases, leaving 10 bases between the germline ends. The data belong to a study of CD8 T cells in ankylosing spondylitis. Study conclusions and caveats: There was a TCR beta motif, made of several highly homologous variants, that appeared characteristic of ankylosing spondylitis blood. Matched ankylosing spondylitis synovial fluid reportedly showed significant enrichment of disease-linked clones. Existing reports had already noted some motif variants in reactive arthritis synovial fluid and blood. Disease-linked clones were CD8+ and relatively rare in peripheral blood.

The sample taken for sequencing was blood, either unsorted or a sorted T cell fraction (not recorded which). The sequence derives from a male donor with ankylosing spondylitis. The chain uses TRBV20-1 and TRBJ1-3; no reliable D call. In DNA form, the CDR3 reads TGCAGTGCTAATTCTTACAACTCTGGAAACACCATATATTTT. It is translated as CSANSYNSGNTIYF.